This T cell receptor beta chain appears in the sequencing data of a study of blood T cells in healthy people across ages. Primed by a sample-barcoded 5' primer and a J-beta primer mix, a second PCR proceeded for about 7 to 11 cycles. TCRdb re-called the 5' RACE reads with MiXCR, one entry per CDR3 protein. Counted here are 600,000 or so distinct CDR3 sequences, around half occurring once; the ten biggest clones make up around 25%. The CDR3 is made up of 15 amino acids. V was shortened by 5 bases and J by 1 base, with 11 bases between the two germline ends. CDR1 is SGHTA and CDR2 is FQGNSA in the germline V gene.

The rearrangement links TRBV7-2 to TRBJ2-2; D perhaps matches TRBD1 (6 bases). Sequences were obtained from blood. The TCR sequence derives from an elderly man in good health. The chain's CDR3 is CASSLMGQNTGELFF. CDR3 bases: TGTGCCAGCAGCCTGATGGGACAGAACACCGGGGAGCTGTTTTTT.